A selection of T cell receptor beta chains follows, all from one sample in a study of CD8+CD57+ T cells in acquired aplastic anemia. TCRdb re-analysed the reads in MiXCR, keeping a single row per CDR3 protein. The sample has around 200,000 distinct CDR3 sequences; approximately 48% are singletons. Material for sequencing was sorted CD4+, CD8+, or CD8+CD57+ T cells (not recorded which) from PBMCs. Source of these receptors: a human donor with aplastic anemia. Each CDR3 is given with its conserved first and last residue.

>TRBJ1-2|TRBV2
CASRGRIFYGYTF
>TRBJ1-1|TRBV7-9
CASSLGTGPFEAFF
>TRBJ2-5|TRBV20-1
CSARADSGIQETQYF
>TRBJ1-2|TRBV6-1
CASSEGGGAKYGYTF
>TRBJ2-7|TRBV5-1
CASSSDREAYEQYF
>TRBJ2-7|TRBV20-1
CSAKDIASYEQYF
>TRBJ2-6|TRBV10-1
CASSKQDSGANVLTF
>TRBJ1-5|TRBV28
CASSSPLREEPQHF
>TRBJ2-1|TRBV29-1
CSVEHRGHDEQFF
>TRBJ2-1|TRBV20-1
CSARTLQGGREQFF
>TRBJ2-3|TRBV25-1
CASSKSWGAEDTQYF
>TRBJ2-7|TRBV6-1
CASRALGLAGVGSYEQYF
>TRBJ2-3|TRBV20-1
CSAVKDRENTDTQYF
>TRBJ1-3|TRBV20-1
CSAADRSEGNTIYF
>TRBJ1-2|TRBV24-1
CATSDSTGRGYTF
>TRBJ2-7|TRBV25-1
CASSEEVLAEGLRYEQYF
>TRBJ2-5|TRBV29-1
CSVETGGPGTQYF
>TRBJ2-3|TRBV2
CASPGPNTDTQYF